This T cell receptor beta chain is drawn from a study of molecular identifiers for immune sequencing clone quantification. V lost 4 bases to trimming and J lost 7 bases; unmatched junction nucleotides: 4. The CDR3 extends over 13 amino acids. CDR1 is SQVTM, CDR2 ANQGSEA, per germline. Preparation methods for the bulk TCR libraries were those previously described, with listed TCR primers. MiXCR, applied by TCRdb to the PCR reads, yields one record per CDR3 protein. The sample records under 600,000 distinct CDR3 sequences, about 25% being singletons. Naive CD8 T cells were picked out by sorting for CD8+CD4-CCR7+CD45RA+. This clonotype has just a few counts. What it binds is unknown. Study-level results: Barcode sharing among identical TCR molecules could make large clones appear smaller. Spiked TCR RNA from one Jurkat cell reportedly showed up when mixed among 850,000 to 1,000,000 naive cells.

Sequenced: naive CD8+ T cells from blood, with Jurkat cell RNA spiked in. Subset described: FACS-sorted CD8+CD4-CCR7+CD45RA+ naive T cells. The rearrangement links TRBV29-1 to TRBJ2-1; 10 nucleotides agree with TRBD2. The receptor comes from a human donor in good health. Some libraries in this study had Jurkat cell RNA spiked in. DNA for the CDR3: TGCAGCGTTGGCCTAGCGGGAGTTAATGAGCAGTTCTTC. Its translation is CSVGLAGVNEQFF.